This T cell receptor beta chain was sequenced for a study of brain T cells in children with intractable seizures. The study's findings and limits: Pre-surgery blood may have been undersampled, hiding some clones.

Specified time point: blood from clinic visit 5 months post-surgery; TSC patient then seizure free. Clones were sequenced by immunoSEQ multiplex PCR, and TCRdb holds only the in-frame ones, with some missing. The sample carries about 320,000 clones, about 93% recorded once. In the case of this clone: Its matching antigen is unknown.

The CDR3 is made up of 16 amino acids. Germline CDR1 and CDR2: KGHDR and SFDVKD. Trimming pared 0 bases from V and 6 bases from J, leaving 11 bases between. This material consisted of peripheral blood, taken about 5 months after surgery. The receptor comes from a boy under two years old with tuberous sclerosis and intractable seizures. The gene calls are TRBV24-1 and TRBJ1-6, with D maybe TRBD1 (5 bases). Here the CDR3 DNA reads TGTGCCACCAGTGATTTGCCCAGGGTAGTTAATTCACCCCTCCACTTT. Protein product: CATSDLPRVVNSPLHF.